The 16 T cell receptor beta chains listed next were all sequenced from one sample in a study of blood T cell repertoires in COVID-19. The method was immunoSEQ multiplex PCR; TCRdb's version includes in-frame clones alone and lacks a portion of them. Among about 220,000 clones listed, more than 75% were seen once. Sequencing used peripheral blood. The source is a woman aged 80 or over with COVID-19, enrolled during active disease.

The J gene is TRBJ2-1, the V gene TRBV27; D perhaps matches TRBD2 (5 bases). CDR3 length equals 15 residues. Germline-derived CDR1 and CDR2 are MNHEY and SMNVEV (reference sequence). Trimming removed 5 bases at V and 10 bases at J, with 21 bases between. The CDR3 nucleotides are TGTGCCAGCAGTCCGGCCGACCGGGTTAGGAGGGAGCAGTTCTTC. Its protein product is CASSPADRVRREQFF.

This clone was picked up one time. This chain connects TRBV6-6 to TRBJ2-7; TRBD2 agrees at 11 bases. Germline loops: CDR1 MNHNY, CDR2 SVGAGI (reference sequence). The CDR3 contains 14 residues. The trim removed 3 bases at V and 5 bases at J, leaving 3 bases unmatched. Here the CDR3 DNA reads TGTGCCAGCAGTTATAGCGGGAGGGCGGACGAGCAGTACTTC. Translating gives CASSYSGRADEQYF.

This clone has a single count. The chain has TRBV2 and TRBJ1-6; possible D gene TRBD1, 6 bases. This CDR3 is built from 13 residues. With 7 bases removed from V and 8 bases from J, the gap between germline ends came to 12 bases. CDR1 and CDR2 from the germline V gene are SNHLY and FYNNEI. The DNA of the CDR3 is TGTGCCAGCACCTATAGGACAGATTCACCCCTCCACTTT. Translating gives CASTYRTDSPLHF.

The CDR3 DNA sequence: TGTGCCAGCGCCACCATAAAAGCCTCGAACACCGGGGAGCTGTTTTTT. Protein sequence: CASATIKASNTGELFF. The chain combines TRBV5-4 with TRBJ2-2; the D is unclear. The CDR3 spans 16 residues. Per germline, CDR1 SGHNT and CDR2 YYREEE (reference sequence). The germline V and J ends were trimmed by 7 bases and 0 bases, with 16 bases remaining between them.

The rearrangement joins TRBV5-1 to TRBJ1-3; 11 bases align to TRBD1. From germline, CDR1 is SGHRS and CDR2 YFSETQ. J lost 0 bases, V lost 3 bases, and 11 bases had no gene match. CDR3 length: 19 amino acids. CDR3 sequence reads: CASSSQSPGTGGSGNTIYF. The CDR3 nucleotides are TGCGCCAGCAGCTCGCAAAGTCCCGGGACAGGGGGCTCTGGAAACACCATATATTTT.

The chain joins TRBV18 to TRBJ2-7; no firm D call. There are 13 residues in the CDR3. The V end lost 3 bases, the J end lost 2 bases, and 8 bases lay between the germline ends. Per the germline V gene, CDR1 is KGHSH and CDR2 is LQKENI. This chain's CDR3 is CASSPGSTYEQYF. CDR3 sequence (DNA): TGTGCCAGCTCACCCGGGTCGACCTACGAGCAGTACTTC.

This chain uses TRBV7-2 with TRBJ1-2; 9 bases line up with TRBD1. This CDR3 is built from 14 residues. CDR1 and CDR2 (germline): SGHTA, FQGNSA. J lost 2 bases, V lost 6 bases, and 4 bases had no gene match. CDR3 amino acids: CASSPQGANYGYTF. The CDR3 DNA reads TGTGCCAGCAGTCCACAGGGGGCGAACTATGGCTACACCTTC.

The chain links TRBV9 to TRBJ1-3; possibly TRBD1 for D (5 bases). The CDR3 sequence is 16 residues long. Germline V gene lookup returns CDR1 SGDLS and CDR2 YYNGEE. Trimming shortened V by 4 bases and J by 1 base, and 15 bases separated the two germline ends. The CDR3 loop is CASSPRAGWSGNTIYF. DNA for the CDR3: TGTGCCAGCAGCCCCCGTGCAGGGTGGTCTGGAAACACCATATATTTT.

The chain has TRBV9 and TRBJ2-2; 8 bases line up with TRBD1. V was clipped by 0 bases and J by 4 bases; unmatched bases: 5. The germline gives CDR1 SGDLS, CDR2 YYNGEE. There are 16 residues in the CDR3. CDR3 in amino acids: CASSVGTGFGTGELFF. CDR3 bases: TGTGCCAGCAGCGTAGGGACAGGGTTCGGCACCGGGGAGCTGTTTTTT.

This chain links TRBV2 with TRBJ2-5; no clear D gene. This CDR3 comprises 16 residues. CDR1 SNHLY and CDR2 FYNNEI come from the germline V gene. With 7 bases removed from V and 0 bases from J, the gap between germline ends came to 18 bases. CDR3 residues: CASTPRMIGYQETQYF. The CDR3 DNA reads TGTGCCAGCACCCCGAGGATGATCGGGTACCAAGAGACCCAGTACTTC.

Remarks on this clone: Mismatch with germline at one junction end may stem from a read error. This rearrangement joins TRBV12-3 or TRBV12-4 to TRBJ2-2; a weak D match, TRBD2 (5 bases). The CDR3 spans 13 residues. CDR3 DNA sequence: TGTGCCAGCAGTTTGGGGTTCACCGGGGAGCTGCTTTTT. This encodes CASSLGFTGELLF.

This clone was picked up one time. The gene calls are TRBV5-1 and TRBJ2-5; 7 nucleotides agree with TRBD1. V trimming: 1 base; J trimming: 5 bases; junction bases outside the gene matches: 11. The CDR3 is made up of 16 amino acids. The germline V gene has CDR1 SGHRS and CDR2 YFSETQ. As DNA, the CDR3 is TGCGCCAGCAGCTTGAGGGGGCTAGGTGGTCGGGAGACCCAGTACTTC. Translating gives CASSLRGLGGRETQYF.

The V and J genes are TRBV6-2 or TRBV6-3 and TRBJ2-6; maybe TRBD1 (6 bases). CDR3 length: 15 residues. Germline assignment: CDR1 MNHEY and CDR2 SVGEGT. Trimming took off 0 bases at V and 9 bases at J, with 12 bases between the two ends. Here the CDR3 DNA reads TGTGCCAGCAGTTACTCCGGGACAAGGGTCAACGTCCTGACTTTC. The encoded protein is CASSYSGTRVNVLTF.

The chain couples TRBV11-3 to TRBJ1-4; D gene unclear. Trimming left V 5 bases short and J 0 bases short, with 10 bases between. CDR1 and CDR2 (germline): SGHNT, YENEEA. This CDR3 region has 15 residues. The CDR3: CASSLGGATNEKLFF. The CDR3 bases are TGTGCCAGCAGCCTAGGCGGAGCAACTAATGAAAAACTGTTTTTT.

This chain uses TRBV7-9 with TRBJ2-7; 7 positions match TRBD1. The CDR3 sequence is 14 residues long. Per germline, CDR1 SEHNR and CDR2 FQNEAQ (reference sequence). V shed 5 bases, J shed 2 bases, and the junction held 6 bases outside the gene matches. The CDR3: CASSPRGQPYEQYF. The DNA for the CDR3 is TGTGCCAGCAGCCCCAGGGGACAGCCCTACGAGCAGTACTTC.

The V and J genes are TRBV19 and TRBJ1-5, with a possible D match to TRBD1 (5 bases). The CDR3 loop spans 14 amino acids. V lost 5 bases, J lost 15 bases, and 23 bases lay in between. The germline gives CDR1 LNHDA, CDR2 SQIVND (reference sequence). CDR3 coding DNA: TGTGCCAGTAGTCAGCTGGGGCCGAGTAATGCCCGGCATTTT. This translates into CASSQLGPSNARHF.